This T cell receptor beta chain was recorded in a study of T cells in Graves' hyperthyroidism and ophthalmopathy. A note on this clonotype: The target antigen is unknown.

Amplified TCR beta CDR3 regions derived from RNA transcripts. The study used the HTBI primer set for a first-round RT-PCR of the TCR CDR3. TCRdb passed the multiplex PCR reads through MiXCR, listing each CDR3 protein once. The profile covers some 600,000 distinct CDR3 sequences, with approximately 14% appearing a single time and less than 6% taken by the ten largest. Study conclusions and caveats: A 13 V-J signature model discriminated ophthalmopathy versus stable hyperthyroidism. Ophthalmopathy was model-predicted a median roughly 6.2 months pre-onset.

The TCR was taken from a woman aged 25 to 39 with Graves' hyperthyroidism that later progressed to Graves' ophthalmopathy. Input material: blood.

The CDR3 region is CATSREEWGLNYEQYF. CDR3 sequence (DNA): TGTGCCACCAGCAGAGAGGAATGGGGCCTGAACTACGAGCAGTACTTC. The V call is TRBV15, the J call TRBJ2-7; D might be TRBD1 (5 bases). CDR1 LNHNV and CDR2 YYDKDF come from the germline V gene (reference sequence). There are 16 residues in the CDR3. Trimming took off 0 bases at V and 3 bases at J, with 15 bases between the two ends.